The clone carrying this T cell receptor beta chain was recorded only once. The sample belongs to a study of T cell changes during pregnancy in multiple sclerosis. The repertoire was sequenced with immunoSEQ multiplex PCR; TCRdb's copy has only in-frame clones and lacks some. The table lists 65,000 to 85,000 clones, approximately 91% of them singletons. The sequence was collected from a female donor with multiple sclerosis, enrolled in a pregnancy study. The material sequenced was peripheral blood, taken in the third trimester of pregnancy.

The CDR3, as DNA: TGCGCCAGCAGCCAAGATCGGGAACCGGACCGGACCCAGTACTTC. Its protein product is CASSQDREPDRTQYF. The chain couples TRBV4-3 to TRBJ2-5; D is possibly TRBD2 (5 bases). Germline CDR1 reads LGHNA; CDR2 reads YSLEER. CDR3 length equals 15 residues. Trimming cost V 0 bases and J 7 bases, with 15 bases left between them.